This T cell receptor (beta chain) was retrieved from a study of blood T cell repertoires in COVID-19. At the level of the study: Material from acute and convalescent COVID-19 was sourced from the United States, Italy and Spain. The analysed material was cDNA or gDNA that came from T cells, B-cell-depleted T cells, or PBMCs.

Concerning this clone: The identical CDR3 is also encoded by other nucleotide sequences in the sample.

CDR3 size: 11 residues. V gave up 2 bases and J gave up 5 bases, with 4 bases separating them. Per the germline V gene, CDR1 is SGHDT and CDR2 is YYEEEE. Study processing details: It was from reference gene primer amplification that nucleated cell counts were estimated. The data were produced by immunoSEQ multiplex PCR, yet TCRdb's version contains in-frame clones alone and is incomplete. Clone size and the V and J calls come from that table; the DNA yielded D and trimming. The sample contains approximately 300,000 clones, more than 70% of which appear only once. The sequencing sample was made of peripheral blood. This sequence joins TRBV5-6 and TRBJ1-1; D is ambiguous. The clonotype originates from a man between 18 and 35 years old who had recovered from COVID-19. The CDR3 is CASSFGTEAFF. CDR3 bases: TGTGCCAGCAGCTTCGGTACTGAAGCTTTCTTT.